The 10 T cell receptor beta chains presented below share a single source sample, sequenced in a study of a mutant IDH1 vaccine in newly diagnosed glioma. Time point given: baseline, week 1 (first vaccination visit). Regarding treatment: pre-vaccination baseline after standard-of-care therapy. The protocol was immunoSEQ multiplex PCR, while the TCRdb copy is restricted to in-frame clones and leaves out a portion. There are about 34,000 clones in the sample; around 80% occur only once, and more than 8.5% lies in the top ten. The input for sequencing was peripheral blood mononuclear cells (PBMCs), taken from a glioma patient treated with radiotherapy, temozolomide or both. Receptors originate from a man between 45 and 60 years old with glioma. Some clones in this sample may be carry-over from other donors' samples.

The V and J genes are TRBV18 and TRBJ1-3, with TRBD1 matching over 7 bases. The CDR3 is 16 amino acids. CDR1 is KGHSH and CDR2 is LQKENI in the germline V gene. V was pared by 6 bases and J by 0 bases, with 8 bases of the junction left unmatched. In DNA, the CDR3 is TGTGCCAGCTCTCAAGGACAGGCCTTCTCTGGAAACACCATATATTTT. This gives the protein CASSQGQAFSGNTIYF. Variable domain in full (rest from reference TRBV18 and TRBJ1-3): NAGVMQNPRHLVRRRGQEARLRCSPMKGHSHVYWYRQLPEEGLKFMVYLQKENIIDESGMPKERFSAEFPKEGPSILRIQQVVRGDSAAYFCASSQGQAFSGNTIYFGEGSWLTVV.

The chain uses TRBV7-2 and TRBJ2-2; TRBD1 matches at 8 bases. Losses at the gene ends were 5 bases for V and 6 bases for J; bases not matched to a gene: 5. The length of the CDR3 is 14 residues. From germline, CDR1 is SGHTA and CDR2 FQGNSA. The CDR3 loop is CASSDQTGAGELFF. CDR3 DNA: TGTGCCAGCAGCGATCAGACAGGGGCCGGGGAGCTGTTTTTT.

The CDR3 nucleotides read TGTGCCATCCTTGGCCCAACTAATGAAAAACTGTTTTTT. This translates into CAILGPTNEKLFF. The genes are TRBV2 and TRBJ1-4, with D hard to call. This CDR3 contains 13 residues. Germline V CDR1 and CDR2: SNHLY, FYNNEI. V lost 10 bases, J lost 0 bases, and 9 bases lay in between.

This rearrangement joins TRBV7-9 to TRBJ1-5; D is perhaps TRBD1 (6 bases). Looked up from germline, CDR1 is SEHNR and CDR2 is FQNEAQ (reference sequence). Trimming left V 5 bases short and J 5 bases short, with 13 bases between. This CDR3 comprises 14 residues. The CDR3 DNA is TGTGCCAGCAGCGCAACAGGGCGTGATCAGCCCCAGCATTTT. Translated, it gives CASSATGRDQPQHF.

This clone occurred a few times. This chain joins TRBV4-1 and TRBJ2-7; no clear D. V lost 0 bases, J lost 2 bases, and 11 bases lay in between. The germline CDR1 and CDR2 sequences are MGHRA and YSYEKL. The CDR3 covers 15 residues. Here the CDR3 reads CASSQDRQLTYEQYF. The CDR3 coding sequence is TGCGCCAGCAGCCAAGATCGGCAGCTCACCTACGAGCAGTACTTC.

This chain joins TRBV14 and TRBJ1-1, with unresolved D. The V end was cut by 4 bases, the J end by 2 bases, with 14 bases between. The germline V gene has CDR1 SGHDN and CDR2 FVKESK. The CDR3 covers 15 residues. CDR3 in DNA: TGTGCCAGCAGCCGCCTGGACCTCCCAAACACTGAAGCTTTCTTT. Protein sequence: CASSRLDLPNTEAFF.

The chain carries TRBV2 and TRBJ2-5, with TRBD1 matching over 7 bases. The CDR3 is made up of 15 amino acids. Unmatched junction bases numbered 14, after V lost 8 bases and J lost 5 bases. Per the germline V gene, CDR1 is SNHLY and CDR2 is FYNNEI. As DNA, the CDR3 is TGTGCCAGCGGCCCAGGGGGTCACTCCGTGGAGACCCAGTACTTC. It encodes CASGPGGHSVETQYF.

This CDR3 is CARGINEQYF. CDR3 nucleotide sequence: TGTGCCAGGGGGATCAACGAGCAGTACTTC. The chain employs TRBV27 and TRBJ2-7; D call uncertain. Between the trimmed V and J ends, which lost 9 bases and 5 bases, there was a span of 8 bases. Germline assignment: CDR1 MNHEY and CDR2 SMNVEV (reference sequence). The CDR3 length is 10 residues.

This clone was observed a few times. The rearrangement uses TRBV5-6 and TRBJ1-1; 7 nucleotides align to TRBD1. V dropped 1 base and J dropped 7; count of bases not matched to a gene: 7. The CDR3 is 14 residues long. The germline V gene encodes CDR1 SGHDT and CDR2 YYEEEE. The CDR3 is CASSLPDRTFEAFF. The CDR3 DNA reads TGTGCCAGCAGCTTGCCGGACAGGACGTTTGAAGCTTTCTTT.

This sequence joins TRBV6-5 and TRBJ1-1, with TRBD1 matching over 7 bases. V was pared by 6 bases and J by 11 bases, with 12 bases of the junction left unmatched. The CDR3 has 13 residues. The V gene's germline CDR1 is MNHEY and CDR2 SVGAGI. CDR3 in DNA: TGTGCCAGCAGCCGCCTAAACAGGGGAGGGGCTTTCTTT. It yields the protein CASSRLNRGGAFF.